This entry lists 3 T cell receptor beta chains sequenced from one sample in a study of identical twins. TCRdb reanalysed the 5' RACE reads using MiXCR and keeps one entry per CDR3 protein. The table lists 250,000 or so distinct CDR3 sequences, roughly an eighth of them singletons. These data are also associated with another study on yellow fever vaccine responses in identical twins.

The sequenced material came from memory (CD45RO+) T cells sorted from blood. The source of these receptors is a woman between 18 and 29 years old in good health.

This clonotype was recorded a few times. The CDR3 region has the DNA TGTGCCATCGGGACAGTGAACACCGGGGAGCTGTTTTTT. Amino acid sequence: CAIGTVNTGELFF. The J gene is TRBJ2-2, the V gene TRBV10-3; 7 nucleotides line up with TRBD1. Germline V gene data show CDR1 as ENHRY and CDR2 as SYGVKD. CDR3 length equals 13 residues. V lost 8 bases, J lost 1 base, and 1 base stayed unmatched.

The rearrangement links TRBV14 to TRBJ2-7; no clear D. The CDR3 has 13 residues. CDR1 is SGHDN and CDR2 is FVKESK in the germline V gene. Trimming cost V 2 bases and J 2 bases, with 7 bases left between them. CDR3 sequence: CASSQQPPYEQYF. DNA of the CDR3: TGTGCCAGCAGCCAACAACCCCCCTACGAGCAGTACTTC.

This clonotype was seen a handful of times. CDR3 coding DNA: TGTGCCAGCAGCCGGGGGGCCTACGAGCAGTACTTC. Encoded protein: CASSRGAYEQYF. This chain connects TRBV3-1 to TRBJ2-7, with a weak D call TRBD2 (6 bases). The length of the CDR3 is 12 residues. Trimming removed 4 bases at V and 2 bases at J, with 6 bases between. The germline V gene encodes CDR1 LGHDT and CDR2 YNNKEL (reference sequence).